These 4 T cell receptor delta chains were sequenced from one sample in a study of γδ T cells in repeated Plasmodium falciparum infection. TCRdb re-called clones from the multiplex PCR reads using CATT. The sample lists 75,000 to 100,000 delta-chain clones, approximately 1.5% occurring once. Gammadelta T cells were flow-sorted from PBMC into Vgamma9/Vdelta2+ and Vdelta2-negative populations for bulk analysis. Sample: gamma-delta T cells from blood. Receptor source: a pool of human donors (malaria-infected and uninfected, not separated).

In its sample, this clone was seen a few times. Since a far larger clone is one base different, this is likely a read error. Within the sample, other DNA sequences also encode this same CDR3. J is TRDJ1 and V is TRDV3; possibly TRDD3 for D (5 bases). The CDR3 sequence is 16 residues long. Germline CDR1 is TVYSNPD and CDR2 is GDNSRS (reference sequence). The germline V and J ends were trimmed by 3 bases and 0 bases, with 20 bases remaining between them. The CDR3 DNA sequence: TGTGCCTTCCGGGGAATACGCCCTTGGTACACCGATAAACTCATCTTT. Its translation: CAFRGIRPWYTDKLIF. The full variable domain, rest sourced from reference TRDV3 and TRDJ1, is CDKVTQSSPDQTVASGSEVVLLCTYDTVYSNPDLFWYRIRPDYSFQFVFYGDNSRSEGADFTQGRFSVKHILTQKAFHLVISPVRTEDSATYYCAFRGIRPWYTDKLIFGKGTRVTVEP.

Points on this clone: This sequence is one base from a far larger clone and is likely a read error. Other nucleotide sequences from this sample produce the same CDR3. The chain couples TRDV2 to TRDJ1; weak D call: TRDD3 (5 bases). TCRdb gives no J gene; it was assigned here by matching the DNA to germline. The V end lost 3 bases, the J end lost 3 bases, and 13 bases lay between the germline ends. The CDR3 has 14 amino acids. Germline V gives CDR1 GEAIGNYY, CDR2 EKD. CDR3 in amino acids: CACDPITGADKLIF. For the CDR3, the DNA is TGTGCCTGTGACCCTATTACTGGAGCCGATAAACTCATCTTT.

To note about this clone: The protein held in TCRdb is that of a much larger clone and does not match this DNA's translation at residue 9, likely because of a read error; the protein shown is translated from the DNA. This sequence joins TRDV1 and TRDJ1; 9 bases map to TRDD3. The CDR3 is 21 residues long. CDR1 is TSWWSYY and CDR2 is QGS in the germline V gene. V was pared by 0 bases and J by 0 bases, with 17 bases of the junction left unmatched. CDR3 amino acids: CALGELNPAYRTGGNTDKLIF. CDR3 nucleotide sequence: TGTGCTCTTGGGGAACTTAACCCTGCTTATCGTACTGGGGGAAACACCGATAAACTCATCTTT.

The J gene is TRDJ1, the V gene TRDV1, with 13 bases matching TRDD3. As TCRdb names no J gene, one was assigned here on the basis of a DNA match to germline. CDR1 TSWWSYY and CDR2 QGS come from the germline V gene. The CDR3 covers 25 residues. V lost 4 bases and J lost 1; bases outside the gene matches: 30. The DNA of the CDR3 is TGTGCTCTTGGGGCACAAAGCTTCCTACTCCCTTACTGGGGGATACGCGAAGTTGGCACCGATAAACTCATCTTT. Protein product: CALGAQSFLLPYWGIREVGTDKLIF.